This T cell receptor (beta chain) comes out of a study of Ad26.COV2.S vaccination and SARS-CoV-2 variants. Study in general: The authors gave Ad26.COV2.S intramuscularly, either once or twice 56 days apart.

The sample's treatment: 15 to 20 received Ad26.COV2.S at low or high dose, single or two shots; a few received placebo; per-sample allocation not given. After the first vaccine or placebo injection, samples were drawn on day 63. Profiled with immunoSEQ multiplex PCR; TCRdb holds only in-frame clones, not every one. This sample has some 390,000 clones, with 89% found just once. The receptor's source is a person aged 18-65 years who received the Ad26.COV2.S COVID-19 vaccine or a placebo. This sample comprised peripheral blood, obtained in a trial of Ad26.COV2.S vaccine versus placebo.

In DNA, the CDR3 is TGCGCCAGCAGCTTGGGACTAGAGGGGAGTGGTGAGCAGTTCTTC. It yields the protein CASSLGLEGSGEQFF. The chain employs TRBV5-1 and TRBJ2-1; maybe TRBD2 (6 bases). Trimming pared 0 bases from V and 9 bases from J, leaving 16 bases between. CDR1 and CDR2 from the germline V gene are SGHRS and YFSETQ. CDR3 length: 15 residues.